The 20 T cell receptor beta chains below come from one sample, sequenced in a study of Ad26.COV2.S vaccination and SARS-CoV-2 variants. The assay was immunoSEQ multiplex PCR, and TCRdb's table has in-frame clones only and misses some. Among about 390,000 clones listed, 88% were seen once. Described treatment: about 20 received Ad26.COV2.S at low or high dose, single or two shots; about 5 received placebo; per-sample allocation not given. Specimen acquisition occurred on day 63 following the initial vaccine or placebo injection. Sequences were derived from peripheral blood, sampled in a trial of Ad26.COV2.S vaccine versus placebo. The receptors stem from a person aged 18 to 65 who received the Ad26.COV2.S COVID-19 vaccine or a placebo.

The chain links TRBV5-8 to TRBJ1-1, with TRBD1 matching over 7 bases. CDR3 size: 15 residues. Germline values: CDR1 SGHTS, CDR2 YDEGEE. V lost 7 bases and J lost 0; bases outside the gene matches: 9. CDR3 region: CASGEDRSMNTEAFF. The CDR3 DNA reads TGTGCCAGCGGAGAGGACAGGTCCATGAACACTGAAGCTTTCTTT.

This clone was seen only once. This sample includes further DNA sequences coding for the same CDR3. The gene calls are TRBV5-1 and TRBJ1-2, with TRBD1 matching over 9 bases. The CDR3 has 13 amino acids. Germline CDR1 reads SGHRS; CDR2 reads YFSETQ. V gave up 4 bases and J gave up 7 bases; unmatched junction bases: 5. CDR3 sequence reads: CASSATGGGGYTF. Here the CDR3 DNA reads TGCGCCAGCAGCGCGACAGGGGGTGGTGGCTACACCTTC.

The chain employs TRBV5-4 and TRBJ2-5; 7 nucleotides match TRBD1. The CDR3 has 13 residues. V shed 3 bases, J shed 14 bases, and the junction held 13 bases outside the gene matches. The V gene's germline CDR1 is SGHNT and CDR2 YYREEE (reference sequence). CDR3 region: CASSSEGGRGIYF. CDR3 DNA: TGTGCCAGCAGCTCCGAAGGGGGCAGGGGGATTTACTTC.

The chain is built from TRBV6-4 and TRBJ2-2; tentatively, D is TRBD1 (5 bases). The V end lost 6 bases, the J end lost 1 base, and 9 bases lay between the germline ends. The CDR3 is 14 residues long. Germline CDR1 is MRHNA and CDR2 is SNTAGT. For the CDR3, the DNA is TGTGCCAGCAGGCGACAGCAGAACACCGGGGAGCTGTTTTTT. Its protein product is CASRRQQNTGELFF.

The V and J genes are TRBV7-2 and TRBJ1-6, with a possible D match to TRBD1 (6 bases). V lost 3 bases, J lost 10 bases, and 13 bases lay in between. Germline-derived CDR1 and CDR2 are SGHTA and FQGNSA. The CDR3 totals 14 residues. Here the CDR3 reads CASSFIQGDSPLHF. CDR3 nucleotide sequence: TGTGCCAGCAGCTTTATACAGGGCGACTCACCCCTCCACTTT.

This rearrangement joins TRBV7-9 to TRBJ2-7; 10 positions match TRBD1. Germline V lookup: CDR1 SEHNR, CDR2 FQNEAQ (reference sequence). The junction had 13 bases not matched to a gene; V was cut back by 6 bases and J by 2 bases. The CDR3 sequence is 17 residues long. This CDR3 reads CASSSRGGTGETYEQYF. The CDR3 nucleotides read TGTGCCAGCAGTTCCCGCGGCGGGACAGGGGAAACCTACGAGCAGTACTTC. Full variable domain (missing parts from reference TRBV7-9 and TRBJ2-7): DTGVSQNPRHKITKRGQNVTFRCDPISEHNRLYWYRQTLGQGPEFLTYFQNEAQLEKSRLLSDRFSAERPKGSFSTLEIQRTEQGDSAMYLCASSSRGGTGETYEQYFGPGTRLTVT.

This clone has just one count. The chain combines TRBV27 with TRBJ2-5; TRBD1 aligns across 9 bases. Germline CDR1 and CDR2: MNHEY and SMNVEV (reference sequence). With V trimmed by 5 bases and J by 3 bases, 4 bases remained unmatched. The CDR3 covers 14 residues. The CDR3 loop is CASSPRDREETQYF. CDR3 nucleotides: TGTGCCAGCAGTCCCAGGGACAGGGAAGAGACCCAGTACTTC.

The V call is TRBV7-2, the J call TRBJ2-7; 7 positions agree with TRBD2. Germline V CDR1 and CDR2: SGHTA, FQGNSA. The CDR3 is 14 amino acids. V dropped 3 bases and J dropped 1; count of bases not matched to a gene: 3. This chain's CDR3 is CASSLGGGSYEQYF. CDR3 nucleotides: TGTGCCAGCAGCTTGGGGGGAGGGTCCTACGAGCAGTACTTC.

The chain joins TRBV5-1 to TRBJ1-1; the D is unclear. The germline V gene has CDR1 SGHRS and CDR2 YFSETQ. V lost 1 base and J 9 bases, leaving 10 bases between the germline ends. This CDR3 has 12 amino acids. CDR3 DNA: TGCGCCAGCAGCTTGTTGGGGTTTAAAGCTTTCTTT. Protein: CASSLLGFKAFF.

Note on this clone: The sample contains more than one DNA sequence encoding this CDR3. The chain couples TRBV6-1 to TRBJ1-1; TRBD1 is a possible D gene (6 bases). Looked up from germline, CDR1 is MNHNS and CDR2 is SASEGT. This CDR3 contains 13 residues. The ends were cut back, 3 bases at V and 1 base at J, with 6 bases in the middle. The CDR3 bases are TGTGCCAGCAGTGAGACAGGGAACACTGAAGCTTTCTTT. This gives the protein CASSETGNTEAFF.

The DNA of the CDR3 is TGTGCCAGCAGCCAAACCCCTTTTCCGAACACTGAAGCTTTCTTT. This translates into CASSQTPFPNTEAFF. The V call is TRBV14, the J call TRBJ1-1; D call uncertain. The V and J ends lost 2 bases and 1 base respectively, with 11 bases between them. CDR3 length: 15 residues. Germline CDR1 reads SGHDN; CDR2 reads FVKESK.

The gene calls are TRBV5-1 and TRBJ1-1; D perhaps matches TRBD1 (6 bases). V was cut by 1 base and J by 3 bases, with 19 bases left in between. This CDR3 is 17 amino acids long. CDR1 SGHRS and CDR2 YFSETQ come from the germline V gene. CDR3 sequence reads: CASSLSGTIGVYTEAFF. As DNA, the CDR3 is TGCGCCAGCAGCTTGAGCGGGACAATAGGGGTGTACACTGAAGCTTTCTTT.

The V and J genes are TRBV27 and TRBJ1-6; no firm D call. Per the germline V gene, CDR1 is MNHEY and CDR2 is SMNVEV (reference sequence). Trimming cost V 1 base and J 6 bases, with 4 bases left between them. The CDR3 is 13 residues long. In DNA form, the CDR3 reads TGTGCCAGCAGTTTATTAATTAATTCACCCCTCCACTTT. This gives the protein CASSLLINSPLHF.

This chain connects TRBV6-2 or TRBV6-3 to TRBJ1-1; 8 nucleotides align to TRBD1. The CDR3 consists of 13 residues. The ends lost 5 bases at V and 3 bases at J; junction bases unmatched: 2. Looked up from germline, CDR1 is MNHEY and CDR2 is SVGEGT. In DNA form, the CDR3 reads TGTGCCAGCAGTGAGACAGGGGACACTGAAGCTTTCTTT. It yields the protein CASSETGDTEAFF.

The chain joins TRBV2 to TRBJ2-7; 7 nucleotides line up with TRBD2. J gave up 1 base and V 6 bases, and 9 bases lay outside the gene matches. CDR1 SNHLY and CDR2 FYNNEI come from the germline V gene. The CDR3 consists of 15 residues. DNA of the CDR3: TGTGCCAGCAGCCCTCCTGGCGGGGGATCCTACGAGCAGTACTTC. Translated: CASSPPGGGSYEQYF.

The chain joins TRBV19 to TRBJ1-2, with D tentatively TRBD1 (5 bases). Germline assignment: CDR1 LNHDA and CDR2 SQIVND (reference sequence). The length of the CDR3 is 14 residues. V gave up 3 bases and J gave up 4 bases, with 12 bases separating them. CDR3 sequence: CASSIRGGSYGYTF. The CDR3, as DNA: TGTGCCAGTAGTATTAGGGGAGGAAGCTATGGCTACACCTTC.

The chain has TRBV7-2 and TRBJ2-7; a weak D match, TRBD1 (6 bases). The V gene's germline CDR1 is SGHTA and CDR2 FQGNSA. Trimming shortened V by 1 base and J by 3 bases, and 7 bases separated the two germline ends. The CDR3 covers 13 residues. The CDR3 sequence is CASSLEQGYEQYF. CDR3 DNA sequence: TGTGCCAGCAGCTTAGAACAGGGCTACGAGCAGTACTTC.

The rearrangement uses TRBV11-2 and TRBJ1-2, with a possible D match to TRBD1 (5 bases). The CDR3 totals 16 residues. The V gene lost 1 base and the J gene lost 9 bases, with 21 bases spanning the gap. Per the germline V gene, CDR1 is SGHAT and CDR2 is FQNNGV. The CDR3 loop reads CASSLGRGRSYSRYTF. Written as DNA, the CDR3 is TGTGCCAGCAGCTTAGGAAGGGGAAGGTCATACTCGCGCTACACCTTC.

The chain is built from TRBV11-1 and TRBJ2-3; 8 positions match TRBD2. Germline-derived CDR1 and CDR2 are SGHAT and FQDESV (reference sequence). The CDR3 loop spans 16 amino acids. V shed 1 base and J 2 bases; nucleotides not matched to a gene: 5. CDR3 in DNA: TGTGCCAGCAGCTTAGTTCGGGGGGGGCCCACAGATACGCAGTATTTT. Translating it yields CASSLVRGGPTDTQYF.

J is TRBJ2-7 and V is TRBV5-1; 8 bases line up with TRBD2. Germline V CDR1 and CDR2: SGHRS, YFSETQ. The ends lost 4 bases at V and 2 bases at J; junction bases unmatched: 11. This CDR3 is built from 16 residues. The CDR3 DNA is TGCGCCAGCAGCGATTCTATAGCGGGACCGACCTACGAGCAGTACTTC. This translates into CASSDSIAGPTYEQYF.